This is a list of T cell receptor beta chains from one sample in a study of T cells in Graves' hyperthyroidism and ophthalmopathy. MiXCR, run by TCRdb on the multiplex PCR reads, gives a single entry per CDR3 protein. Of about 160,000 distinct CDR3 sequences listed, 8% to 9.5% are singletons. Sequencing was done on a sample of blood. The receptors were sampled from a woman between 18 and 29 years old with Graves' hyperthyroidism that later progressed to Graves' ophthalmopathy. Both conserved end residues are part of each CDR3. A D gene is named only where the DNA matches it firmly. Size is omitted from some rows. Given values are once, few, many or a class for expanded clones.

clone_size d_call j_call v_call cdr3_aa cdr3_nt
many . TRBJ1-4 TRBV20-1 CSARVQGSEKLFF TGCAGTGCTAGAGTACAGGGAAGTGAAAAACTGTTTTTT
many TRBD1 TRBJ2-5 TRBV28 CASSFTTGDEETQYF TGTGCCAGCAGTTTCACGACAGGGGATGAAGAGACCCAGTACTTC
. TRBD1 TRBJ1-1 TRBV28 CASSSPGQGAMSTEAFF TGTGCCAGCAGTTCCCCGGGACAGGGGGCAATGAGCACTGAAGCTTTCTTT
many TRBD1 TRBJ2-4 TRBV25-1 CASSESRQGAQKNIQYF TGTGCCAGCAGTGAATCTCGACAGGGGGCTCAGAAAAACATTCAGTACTTC
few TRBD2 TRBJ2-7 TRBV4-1 CASSQVTSGRYEQYF TGCGCCAGCAGCCAGGTAACTAGCGGGAGATACGAGCAGTACTTC
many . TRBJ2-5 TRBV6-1 CASSEGFGVWGAETQYF TGTGCCAGCAGTGAAGGTTTCGGAGTGTGGGGGGCAGAGACCCAGTACTTC
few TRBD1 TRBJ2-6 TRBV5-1 CASSLTGTGISGANVLTF TGCGCCAGCAGCTTAACCGGGACAGGGATATCCGGGGCCAACGTCCTGACTTTC
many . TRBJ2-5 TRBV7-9 CASSPSSAGTQYF TGTGCCAGCAGCCCATCGAGTGCTGGGACCCAGTACTTC
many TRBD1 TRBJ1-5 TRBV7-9 CASSLSQGEQPQHF TGTGCCAGCAGCCTTTCTCAGGGGGAACAGCCCCAGCATTTT
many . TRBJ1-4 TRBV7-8 CASSLGRARALFF TGTGCCAGCAGCTTAGGCAGGGCGCGGGCACTGTTTTTT
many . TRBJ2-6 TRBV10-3 CAMRGIGVSGANVLTF TGTGCCATGAGGGGGATTGGGGTCTCTGGGGCCAACGTCCTGACTTTC
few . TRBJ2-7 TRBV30 CAWSPTVSYEQYF TGTGCCTGGAGTCCAACAGTTTCCTACGAGCAGTACTTC
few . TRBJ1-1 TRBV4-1 CASSQDGRGYTEAFF TGCGCCAGCAGCCAAGACGGTCGGGGGTACACTGAAGCTTTCTTT
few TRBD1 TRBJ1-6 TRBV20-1 CSAMRETGGYSPLHF TGCAGTGCTATGCGGGAGACAGGGGGATACTCACCCCTCCACTTT
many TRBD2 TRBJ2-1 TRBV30 CAWSVVWSGRGNEQFF TGTGCCTGGAGTGTAGTATGGAGCGGGAGAGGGAATGAGCAGTTCTTC
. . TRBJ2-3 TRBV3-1 CASSQDGRETDTQYF TGTGCCAGCAGCCAAGACGGCAGGGAAACAGATACGCAGTATTTT
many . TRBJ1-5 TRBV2 CASSPLNQPQHF TGTGCCAGCAGTCCACTCAATCAGCCCCAGCATTTT
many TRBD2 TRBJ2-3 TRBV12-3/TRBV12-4 CASSYEAGVSDTQYF TGTGCCAGCAGTTATGAGGCGGGGGTCTCGGATACGCAGTATTTT
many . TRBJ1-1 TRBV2 CAARRVPNTEAFF TGTGCCGCCCGTCGGGTCCCGAACACTGAAGCTTTCTTT
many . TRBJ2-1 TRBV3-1 CASSQGFGWDSNYNEQFF TGTGCCAGCAGCCAAGGGTTTGGATGGGACTCCAACTACAATGAGCAGTTCTTC
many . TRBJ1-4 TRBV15 CATLRGPNEKLFF TGTGCCACCCTTAGAGGCCCAAATGAAAAACTGTTTTTT
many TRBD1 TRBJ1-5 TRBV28 CASSLGTVGISNQPQHF TGTGCCAGCAGTTTAGGGACAGTGGGAATTAGCAATCAGCCCCAGCATTTT
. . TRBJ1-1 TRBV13 CASSHGGGTEAFF TGTGCCAGCAGCCACGGGGGGGGCACTGAAGCTTTCTTT
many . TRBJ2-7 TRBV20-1 CSARSGQISEQYF TGCAGTGCTCGCAGCGGGCAAATCTCCGAGCAGTACTTC
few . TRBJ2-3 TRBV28 CASSFIVERGTDTQYF TGTGCCAGCAGTTTTATAGTAGAAAGGGGCACAGATACGCAGTATTTT
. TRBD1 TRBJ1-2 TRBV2 CASRDRAYQGYTF TGTGCCAGCAGGGACAGGGCGTACCAGGGCTACACCTTC
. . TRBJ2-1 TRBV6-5 CASSYRERSGWEQFF TGTGCCAGCAGTTACAGGGAGCGCTCGGGATGGGAGCAGTTCTTC
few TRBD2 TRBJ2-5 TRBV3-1 CASSPRLAGVGETQYF TGTGCCAGCAGCCCCCGACTAGCGGGGGTAGGGGAGACCCAGTACTTC
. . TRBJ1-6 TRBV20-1 CSAHPRQGGNSPLHF TGCAGTGCCCACCCCCGGCAGGGTGGAAATTCACCCCTCCACTTT
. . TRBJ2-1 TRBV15 CAISRDMSGPYNEQFF TGTGCCATCAGCAGAGATATGAGCGGTCCTTACAATGAGCAGTTCTTC
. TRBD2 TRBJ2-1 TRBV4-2 CASSQDSAGRAYNEQFF TGTGCCAGCAGCCAAGATTCCGCAGGGAGGGCCTACAATGAGCAGTTCTTC
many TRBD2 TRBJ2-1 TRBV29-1 CSVSLAGTDNEQFF TGCAGCGTTAGTCTAGCGGGAACTGACAATGAGCAGTTCTTC
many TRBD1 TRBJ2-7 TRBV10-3 CAITPGQGDGGEQYF TGTGCCATAACACCGGGACAGGGTGACGGGGGCGAGCAGTACTTC
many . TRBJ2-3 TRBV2 CASSEFRDTQYF TGTGCCAGCAGTGAGTTTAGAGATACGCAGTATTTT
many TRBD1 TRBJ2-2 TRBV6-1 CASSIQGTGELFF TGTGCCAGCAGTATACAGGGGACCGGGGAGCTGTTTTTT
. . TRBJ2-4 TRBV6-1 CASSPGPDSDIQYF TGTGCCAGCAGTCCCGGGCCTGATAGCGACATTCAGTACTTC
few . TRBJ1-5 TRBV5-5 CASSLAGDQPQHF TGTGCCAGCAGCTTGGCTGGGGATCAGCCCCAGCATTTT
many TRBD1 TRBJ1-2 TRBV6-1 CASSRDRVNYGYTF TGTGCCAGCAGTCGCGACAGGGTCAACTATGGCTACACCTTC
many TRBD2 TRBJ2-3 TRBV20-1 CRLAGGRRDTQYF TGCAGGCTAGCGGGGGGGCGCAGAGATACGCAGTATTTT
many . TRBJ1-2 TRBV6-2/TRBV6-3 CASTTPTGGRRRYGYTF TGTGCCAGCACCACACCCACCGGAGGGAGGAGAAGATATGGCTACACCTTC
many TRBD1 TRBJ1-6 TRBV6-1 CASSRTGTGRDSPLHF TGTGCCAGCAGTCGCACTGGGACAGGGAGAGATTCACCCCTCCACTTT
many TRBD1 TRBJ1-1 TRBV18 CASSPDRGLAEAFF TGTGCCAGCTCACCAGACAGGGGGCTGGCTGAAGCTTTCTTT
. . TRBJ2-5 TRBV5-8 CASSLIEGQETQYF TGTGCCAGCAGCTTAATAGAAGGGCAAGAGACCCAGTACTTC
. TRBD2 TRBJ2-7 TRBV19 CASSGGAGAYEQYF TGTGCCAGTAGCGGGGGGGCGGGAGCCTACGAGCAGTACTTC
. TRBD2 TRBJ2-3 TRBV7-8 CASSLDGGAGTDTQYF TGTGCCAGCAGCTTAGACGGGGGGGCCGGAACAGATACGCAGTATTTT
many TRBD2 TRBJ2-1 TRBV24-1 CATSDPGGFSYNEQFF TGTGCCACCAGTGATCCCGGGGGGTTCTCCTACAATGAGCAGTTCTTC
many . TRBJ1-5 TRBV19 CASIKNRDSNQPQHF TGTGCCAGTATCAAAAACCGGGACAGCAATCAGCCCCAGCATTTT
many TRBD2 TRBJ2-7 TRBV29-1 CSVEAGGLAGFGLYF TGCAGCGTTGAAGCCGGAGGACTAGCGGGGTTCGGGCTGTACTTC
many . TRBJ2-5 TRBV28 CASSQGTQYF TGTGCCAGCAGCCAAGGGACCCAGTACTTC
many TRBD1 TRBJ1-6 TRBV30 CAWKRQGFAYNSPLHF TGTGCCTGGAAGAGACAGGGGTTTGCTTATAATTCACCCCTCCACTTT
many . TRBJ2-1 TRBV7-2 CASSLVGGVTYNEQFF TGTGCCAGCAGCTTAGTAGGGGGGGTAACCTACAATGAGCAGTTCTTC
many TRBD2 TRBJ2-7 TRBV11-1 CASSALTSGKDEQYF TGTGCCAGCAGCGCCCTGACTAGCGGGAAGGACGAGCAGTACTTC